The T cell receptor beta chain described here comes from a study of human T cells and chemical hapten exposure. Study results and limitations: Sensitizing to DPC left TCRs with a frequency above 1 in 1000 unaltered.

Single cDNA molecules in the library carried unique molecular identifiers attached during preparation. TCRdb redid the calling of the 5' RACE reads with MiXCR, one entry per CDR3 protein. The sample shows 130,000 or so distinct CDR3 sequences, about 4% of them seen only once. This clonotype came up many times. What it binds is not known. V gave up 6 bases and J gave up 9 bases, with 12 bases separating them. The V gene's germline CDR1 is SNHLY and CDR2 FYNNEI. The CDR3 is made up of 13 amino acids. Unseparated into fractions, whole blood served as the source from which total RNA was extracted. The chain is built from TRBV2 and TRBJ1-6, with a possible D match to TRBD1 (5 bases). The TCR originated in a female donor in good health. In DNA form, the CDR3 reads TGTGCCAGCAGGAGGGGCGAAAGTTCACCCCTCCACTTT. Translation: CASRRGESSPLHF.